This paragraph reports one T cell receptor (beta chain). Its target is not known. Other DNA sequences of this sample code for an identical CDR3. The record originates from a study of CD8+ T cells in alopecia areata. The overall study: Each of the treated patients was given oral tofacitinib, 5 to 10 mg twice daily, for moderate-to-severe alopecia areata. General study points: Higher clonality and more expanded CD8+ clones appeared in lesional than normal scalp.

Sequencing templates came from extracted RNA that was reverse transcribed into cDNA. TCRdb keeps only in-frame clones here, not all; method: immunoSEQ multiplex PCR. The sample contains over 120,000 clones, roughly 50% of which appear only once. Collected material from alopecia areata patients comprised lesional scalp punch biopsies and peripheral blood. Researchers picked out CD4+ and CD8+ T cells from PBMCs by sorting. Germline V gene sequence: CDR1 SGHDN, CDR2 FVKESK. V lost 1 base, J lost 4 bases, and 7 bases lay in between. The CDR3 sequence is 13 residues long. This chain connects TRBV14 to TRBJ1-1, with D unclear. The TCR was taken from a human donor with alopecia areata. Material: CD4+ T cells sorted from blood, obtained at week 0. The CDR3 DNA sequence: TGTGCCAGCAGCCAAGGACGGCTCACTGAAGCTTTCTTT. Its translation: CASSQGRLTEAFF. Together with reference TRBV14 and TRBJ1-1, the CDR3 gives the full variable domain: EAGVTQFPSHSVIEKGQTVTLRCDPISGHDNLYWYRRVMGKEIKFLLHFVKESKQDESGMPNNRFLAERTGGTYSTLKVQPAELEDSGVYFCASSQGRLTEAFFGQGTRLTVV.